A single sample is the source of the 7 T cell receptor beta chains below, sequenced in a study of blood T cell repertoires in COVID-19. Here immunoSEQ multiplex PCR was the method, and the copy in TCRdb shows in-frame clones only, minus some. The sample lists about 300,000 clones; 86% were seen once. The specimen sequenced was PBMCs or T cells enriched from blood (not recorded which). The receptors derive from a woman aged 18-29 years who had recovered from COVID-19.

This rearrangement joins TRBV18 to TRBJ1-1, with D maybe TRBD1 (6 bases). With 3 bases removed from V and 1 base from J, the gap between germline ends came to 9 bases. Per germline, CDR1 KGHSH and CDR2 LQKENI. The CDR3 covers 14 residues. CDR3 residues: CASSPSRGNTEAFF. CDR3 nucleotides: TGTGCCAGCTCACCCTCCAGGGGGAACACTGAAGCTTTCTTT.

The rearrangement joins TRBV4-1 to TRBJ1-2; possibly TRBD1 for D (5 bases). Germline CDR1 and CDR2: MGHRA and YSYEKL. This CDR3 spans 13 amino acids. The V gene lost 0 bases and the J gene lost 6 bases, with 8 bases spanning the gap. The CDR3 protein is CASSQEAGNGYTF. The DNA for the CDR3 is TGCGCCAGCAGCCAAGAGGCAGGGAATGGCTACACCTTC.

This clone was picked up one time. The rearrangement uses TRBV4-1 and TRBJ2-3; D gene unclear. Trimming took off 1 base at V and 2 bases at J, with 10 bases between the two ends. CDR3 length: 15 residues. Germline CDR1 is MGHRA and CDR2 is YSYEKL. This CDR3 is CASSQVTANTDTQYF. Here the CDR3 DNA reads TGCGCCAGCAGCCAAGTAACAGCCAACACAGATACGCAGTATTTT.

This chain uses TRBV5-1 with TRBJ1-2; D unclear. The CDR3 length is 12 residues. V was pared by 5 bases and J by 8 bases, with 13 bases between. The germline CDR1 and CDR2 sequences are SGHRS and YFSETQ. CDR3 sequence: CASSNPVEGYTF. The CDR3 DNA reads TGCGCCAGCAGTAATCCGGTGGAGGGCTACACCTTC. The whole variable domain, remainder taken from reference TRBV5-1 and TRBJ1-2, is KAGVTQTPRYLIKTRGQQVTLSCSPISGHRSVSWYQQTPGQGLQFLFEYFSETQRNKGNFPGRFSGRQFSNSRSEMNVSTLELGDSALYLCASSNPVEGYTFGSGTRLTVV.

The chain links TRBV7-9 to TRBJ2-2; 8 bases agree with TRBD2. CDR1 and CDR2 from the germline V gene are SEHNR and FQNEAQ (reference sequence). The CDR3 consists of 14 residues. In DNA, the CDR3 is TGTGCTTGGCGGGGGGCAGCTAACACCGGGGAGCTGTTTTTT. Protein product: CAWRGAANTGELFF.

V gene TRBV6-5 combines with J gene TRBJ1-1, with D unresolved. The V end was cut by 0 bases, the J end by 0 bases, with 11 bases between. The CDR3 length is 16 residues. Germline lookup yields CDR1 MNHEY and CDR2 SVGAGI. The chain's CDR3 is CASSYSSIQMNTEAFF. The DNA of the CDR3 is TGTGCCAGCAGTTACTCGTCGATACAAATGAACACTGAAGCTTTCTTT.

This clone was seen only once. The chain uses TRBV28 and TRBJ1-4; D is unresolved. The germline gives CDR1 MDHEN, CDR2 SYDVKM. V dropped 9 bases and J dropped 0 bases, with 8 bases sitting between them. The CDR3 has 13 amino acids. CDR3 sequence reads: CASLSSTNEKLFF. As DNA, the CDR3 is TGTGCCAGTCTGAGTTCAACTAATGAAAAACTGTTTTTT.